This T cell receptor beta chain was sequenced during a study of T cells after yellow fever vaccination. Study information: The SMART-Seq v4 Ultra Low Input method served to prepare the low-cell-number fractions.

Many counts were recorded for this clonotype. There are 14 residues in the CDR3. Germline CDR1 is LNHNV and CDR2 is YYDKDF (reference sequence). The germline V and J ends were trimmed by 5 bases and 2 bases, with 12 bases remaining between them. The 5'RACE template-switching step produced TCR cDNA and added a universal primer site and UMIs. One entry per CDR3 protein, called by TCRdb with MiXCR from the 5' RACE reads. The sample shows tens of thousands of distinct CDR3 sequences, 3.4% of them seen only once. Sequencing was performed on PBMCs, either bulk or a sorted T-cell subset (CD4+, CD8+, memory, or dextramer-sorted; not recorded which), taken more than 40 days after the first yellow fever vaccination. The receptor comes from a man aged 18 to 30 who received the YFV17D yellow fever vaccine. The chain recombines TRBV15 with TRBJ2-5; D is uncertain. DNA of the CDR3: TGTGCCACCAGCGCCTTTGGACGGCAAGAGACCCAGTACTTC. This gives the protein CATSAFGRQETQYF. Filled out from reference TRBV15 and TRBJ2-5, the complete variable domain reads DAMVIQNPRYQVTQFGKPVTLSCSQTLNHNVMYWYQQKSSQAPKLLFHYYDKDFNNEADTPDNFQSRRPNTSFCFLDIRSPGLGDTAMYLCATSAFGRQETQYFGPGTRLLVL.